These T cell receptor beta chains were read from a single sample in a study of blood T cell repertoires in COVID-19. Libraries were prepared by immunoSEQ multiplex PCR; TCRdb keeps only in-frame clonotypes and omits some of them. The sample lists over 100,000 clones, around 89% occurring once. The sample was peripheral blood. The source is a man in his 60s with COVID-19, enrolled during active disease. Both conserved end residues are part of each CDR3. A D gene is named only where the DNA matches it firmly. Size values are once, few and many counts, or a class for expanded clones, and some rows have none.

d_call: -; clone_size: once; cdr3_length: 17; j_call: TRBJ1-6; v_call: TRBV2; cdr3_aa: CASSEMGQLSYNSPLHF; cdr3_nt: TGTGCCAGCAGTGAAATGGGGCAGCTGTCCTATAATTCACCCCTCCACTTT
d_call: -; clone_size: -; cdr3_length: 12; j_call: TRBJ1-1; v_call: TRBV28; cdr3_aa: CASSLVRGEAFF; cdr3_nt: TGTGCCAGCAGTTTAGTTCGGGGAGAAGCTTTCTTT
d_call: -; clone_size: -; cdr3_length: 13; j_call: TRBJ2-5; v_call: TRBV7-9; cdr3_aa: CASSLAAGETQYF; cdr3_nt: TGTGCCAGCAGCTTAGCGGCAGGGGAGACCCAGTACTTC
d_call: TRBD1; clone_size: few; cdr3_length: 14; j_call: TRBJ2-7; v_call: TRBV7-2; cdr3_aa: CASSKTGGYYEQYF; cdr3_nt: TGTGCCAGCAGCAAGACAGGGGGCTACTACGAGCAGTACTTC
d_call: TRBD1; clone_size: -; cdr3_length: 16; j_call: TRBJ1-2; v_call: TRBV15; cdr3_aa: CATNGAWTGGNYGYTF; cdr3_nt: TGTGCCACCAACGGGGCTTGGACAGGTGGGAACTATGGCTACACCTTC
d_call: -; clone_size: -; cdr3_length: 14; j_call: TRBJ2-2; v_call: TRBV5-1; cdr3_aa: CASSFRGSGGELFF; cdr3_nt: TGCGCCAGCAGCTTTCGCGGGTCAGGCGGGGAGCTGTTTTTT
d_call: -; clone_size: -; cdr3_length: 16; j_call: TRBJ1-3; v_call: TRBV30; cdr3_aa: CAWSAGRGASGNTIYF; cdr3_nt: TGTGCCTGGAGCGCAGGACGGGGGGCCTCTGGAAACACCATATATTTT
d_call: TRBD1; clone_size: -; cdr3_length: 15; j_call: TRBJ1-3; v_call: TRBV28; cdr3_aa: CASRSGGASGNTIYF; cdr3_nt: TGTGCCAGCAGGTCAGGGGGCGCCTCTGGAAACACCATATATTTT
d_call: -; clone_size: -; cdr3_length: 14; j_call: TRBJ1-1; v_call: TRBV5-4; cdr3_aa: CASTRGGRAAEAFF; cdr3_nt: TGTGCCAGCACCCGGGGAGGGCGGGCGGCTGAAGCTTTCTTT
d_call: -; clone_size: -; cdr3_length: 10; j_call: TRBJ1-1; v_call: TRBV7-9; cdr3_aa: CASSLTEAFF; cdr3_nt: TGTGCCAGCAGCCTCACTGAAGCTTTCTTT
d_call: TRBD1; clone_size: -; cdr3_length: 18; j_call: TRBJ1-5; v_call: TRBV12-5; cdr3_aa: CASGLVRRTGEGNQPQHF; cdr3_nt: TGTGCTAGTGGTTTGGTTCGACGGACAGGGGAGGGGAATCAGCCCCAGCATTTT
d_call: -; clone_size: -; cdr3_length: 15; j_call: TRBJ1-3; v_call: TRBV6-5; cdr3_aa: CASSIQGTSGNTIYF; cdr3_nt: TGTGCCAGCAGTATACAGGGCACCTCTGGAAACACCATATATTTT
d_call: -; clone_size: once; cdr3_length: 15; j_call: TRBJ1-5; v_call: TRBV4-1; cdr3_aa: CASSQSPDTSQPQHF; cdr3_nt: TGCGCCAGCAGCCAATCCCCGGACACCTCACAGCCCCAGCATTTT
d_call: -; clone_size: -; cdr3_length: 19; j_call: TRBJ1-5; v_call: TRBV5-1; cdr3_aa: CASYSGANVVLNSNQPQHF; cdr3_nt: TGCGCCAGCTATTCTGGTGCGAATGTGGTCCTAAATAGCAATCAGCCCCAGCATTTT
d_call: -; clone_size: -; cdr3_length: 15; j_call: TRBJ1-1; v_call: TRBV11-3; cdr3_aa: CASSLAAGMNTEAFF; cdr3_nt: TGTGCCAGCAGCTTAGCTGCGGGAATGAACACTGAAGCTTTCTTT
d_call: TRBD1; clone_size: -; cdr3_length: 14; j_call: TRBJ2-5; v_call: TRBV2; cdr3_aa: CASRDRGYQETQYF; cdr3_nt: TGTGCCAGCCGGGACAGGGGTTACCAAGAGACCCAGTACTTC
d_call: TRBD1; clone_size: -; cdr3_length: 16; j_call: TRBJ1-3; v_call: TRBV19; cdr3_aa: CASSIARGRSGNTIYF; cdr3_nt: TGTGCCAGTAGTATAGCCAGGGGGCGGAGTGGAAACACCATATATTTT
d_call: -; clone_size: few; cdr3_length: 16; j_call: TRBJ1-4; v_call: TRBV2; cdr3_aa: CASSAGTLPTNEKLFF; cdr3_nt: TGTGCCAGCAGTGCCGGGACTCTCCCAACTAATGAAAAACTGTTTTTT
d_call: -; clone_size: -; cdr3_length: 14; j_call: TRBJ1-5; v_call: TRBV30; cdr3_aa: CAWSGSGRNQPQHF; cdr3_nt: TGTGCCTGGAGTGGGTCAGGGAGGAATCAGCCCCAGCATTTT
d_call: -; clone_size: -; cdr3_length: 14; j_call: TRBJ1-2; v_call: TRBV24-1; cdr3_aa: CATSDSRGNYGYTF; cdr3_nt: TGTGCCACCAGTGATTCCCGGGGTAACTATGGCTACACCTTC
d_call: TRBD1; clone_size: -; cdr3_length: 13; j_call: TRBJ1-5; v_call: TRBV15; cdr3_aa: CATGTGVFQPQHF; cdr3_nt: TGTGCCACCGGGACAGGGGTTTTTCAGCCCCAGCATTTT
d_call: TRBD1; clone_size: -; cdr3_length: 14; j_call: TRBJ1-1; v_call: TRBV11-3; cdr3_aa: CASSLVVRGRRAFF; cdr3_nt: TGTGCCAGCAGCTTAGTGGTCAGGGGGCGGAGAGCTTTCTTT
d_call: -; clone_size: -; cdr3_length: 17; j_call: TRBJ1-6; v_call: TRBV9; cdr3_aa: CASSVEAGSSYNSPLHF; cdr3_nt: TGTGCCAGCAGCGTAGAGGCGGGGAGCTCCTATAATTCACCCCTCCACTTT
d_call: -; clone_size: once; cdr3_length: 14; j_call: TRBJ1-4; v_call: TRBV7-2; cdr3_aa: CASSLLQGGEKLFF; cdr3_nt: TGTGCCAGCAGCTTATTACAGGGTGGTGAAAAACTGTTTTTT
d_call: TRBD1; clone_size: -; cdr3_length: 19; j_call: TRBJ1-4; v_call: TRBV7-2; cdr3_aa: CASSITRDRGGIGGEKLFF; cdr3_nt: TGTGCCAGCAGCATCACCCGGGACAGGGGAGGGATTGGGGGCGAAAAACTGTTTTTT
d_call: -; clone_size: -; cdr3_length: 14; j_call: TRBJ2-7; v_call: TRBV16; cdr3_aa: CASSLAEGGLEQYF; cdr3_nt: TGTGCCAGCAGCCTCGCCGAGGGGGGGCTCGAGCAGTACTTC
d_call: -; clone_size: -; cdr3_length: 13; j_call: TRBJ1-3; v_call: TRBV6-5; cdr3_aa: CASTQAGGNTIYF; cdr3_nt: TGTGCCAGCACCCAAGCGGGAGGAAACACCATATATTTT
d_call: TRBD1; clone_size: -; cdr3_length: 12; j_call: TRBJ2-1; v_call: TRBV5-4; cdr3_aa: CASSRDRDEQFF; cdr3_nt: TGTGCCAGCAGCCGGGACAGGGATGAGCAGTTCTTC
d_call: -; clone_size: -; cdr3_length: 9; j_call: TRBJ1-2; v_call: TRBV30; cdr3_aa: CASGGYYTF; cdr3_nt: TGTGCCTCTGGGGGGTATTACACCTTC
d_call: -; clone_size: -; cdr3_length: 13; j_call: TRBJ1-1; v_call: TRBV2; cdr3_aa: CATGDRFHTEAFF; cdr3_nt: TGTGCCACAGGGGACCGGTTTCACACTGAAGCTTTCTTT
d_call: TRBD2; clone_size: -; cdr3_length: 17; j_call: TRBJ2-3; v_call: TRBV7-3; cdr3_aa: CASSLRPLAGPADTQYF; cdr3_nt: TGTGCCAGCAGCTTAAGGCCCCTAGCGGGTCCAGCAGATACGCAGTATTTT
d_call: -; clone_size: -; cdr3_length: 12; j_call: TRBJ1-5; v_call: TRBV10-1; cdr3_aa: CASSESGQPQHF; cdr3_nt: TGCGCCAGCAGTGAGTCCGGTCAGCCCCAGCATTTT
d_call: -; clone_size: -; cdr3_length: 11; j_call: TRBJ1-2; v_call: TRBV5-1; cdr3_aa: CASSTGNGYTF; cdr3_nt: TGCGCCAGCAGCACGGGTAATGGCTACACCTTC
d_call: -; clone_size: -; cdr3_length: 15; j_call: TRBJ1-4; v_call: TRBV9; cdr3_aa: CASSVAGLIDEKLFF; cdr3_nt: TGTGCCAGCAGCGTGGCAGGGCTAATTGATGAAAAACTGTTTTTT
d_call: TRBD1; clone_size: -; cdr3_length: 12; j_call: TRBJ1-2; v_call: TRBV4-2; cdr3_aa: CASFDRGYGYTF; cdr3_nt: TGTGCCAGCTTTGACAGGGGCTATGGCTACACCTTC
d_call: -; clone_size: few; cdr3_length: 14; j_call: TRBJ1-6; v_call: TRBV5-1; cdr3_aa: CASSSGGAYSPLHF; cdr3_nt: TGCGCCAGCAGTTCCGGAGGGGCGTATTCACCCCTCCACTTT
d_call: TRBD2; clone_size: -; cdr3_length: 19; j_call: TRBJ2-7; v_call: TRBV7-2; cdr3_aa: CASSPAGTSGGGVAYEQYF; cdr3_nt: TGTGCCAGCAGCCCAGCCGGGACTAGCGGGGGAGGTGTTGCCTACGAGCAGTACTTC
d_call: -; clone_size: -; cdr3_length: 17; j_call: TRBJ1-5; v_call: TRBV7-2; cdr3_aa: CASSLEAGITRNQPQHF; cdr3_nt: TGTGCCAGCAGCTTAGAAGCGGGCATAACCCGTAATCAGCCCCAGCATTTT
d_call: -; clone_size: -; cdr3_length: 13; j_call: TRBJ1-5; v_call: TRBV3-1/TRBV3-2; cdr3_aa: CASSQWSGQPQHF; cdr3_nt: TGTGCCAGCAGCCAATGGAGCGGCCAGCCCCAGCATTTT
d_call: TRBD2; clone_size: -; cdr3_length: 15; j_call: TRBJ2-2; v_call: TRBV7-8; cdr3_aa: CASSRLAGNTGELFF; cdr3_nt: TGTGCCAGCAGCCGACTAGCGGGAAACACCGGGGAGCTGTTTTTT